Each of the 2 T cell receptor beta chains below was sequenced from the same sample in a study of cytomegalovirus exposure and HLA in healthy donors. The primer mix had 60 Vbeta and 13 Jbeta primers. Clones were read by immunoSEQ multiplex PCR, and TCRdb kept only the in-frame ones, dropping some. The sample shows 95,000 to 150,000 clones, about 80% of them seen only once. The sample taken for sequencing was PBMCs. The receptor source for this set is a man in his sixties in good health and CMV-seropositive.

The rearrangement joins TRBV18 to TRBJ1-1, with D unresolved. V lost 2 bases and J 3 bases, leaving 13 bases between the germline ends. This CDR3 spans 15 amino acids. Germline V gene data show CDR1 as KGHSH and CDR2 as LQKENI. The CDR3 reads CASSPTEVWDTEAFF. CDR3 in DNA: TGTGCCAGCTCACCAACGGAGGTGTGGGACACTGAAGCTTTCTTT.

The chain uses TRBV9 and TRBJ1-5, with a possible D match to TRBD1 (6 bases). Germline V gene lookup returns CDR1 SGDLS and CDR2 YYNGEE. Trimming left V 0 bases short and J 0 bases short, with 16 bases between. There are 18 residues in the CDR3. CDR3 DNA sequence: TGTGCCAGCAGCGTAGGAGGGGGGGCAGAGTATAGCAATCAGCCCCAGCATTTT. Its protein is CASSVGGGAEYSNQPQHF.